This record looks at one T cell receptor (beta chain) sequence and its context. What it binds is unknown. The protocol was immunoSEQ multiplex PCR, while the TCRdb copy is restricted to in-frame clones and leaves out a portion. Counted here are 25,000 to 35,000 clones, 80% to 90% occurring once; the ten biggest clones make up about 3%. Urothelial carcinoma, locally advanced or metastatic, affected the patients. For each patient, 1 to 8 samples were obtained, pretreatment and on-treatment. The data derive from a study of PD-L1 blockade in urothelial cancer. Study-level points and caveats: Greater 3-week expansion of tumor-associated blood clones was recorded for durable-benefit patients.

The V end lost 6 bases, the J end lost 5 bases, and 17 bases lay between the germline ends. Per the germline V gene, CDR1 is SNHLY and CDR2 is FYNNEI. This CDR3 region has 14 residues. The sample was PBMCs, taken around atezolizumab (anti-PD-L1) treatment. The V and J genes are TRBV2 and TRBJ2-7; possibly TRBD2 for D (5 bases). This receptor was identified in a man in his fifties with urothelial cancer. The CDR3 DNA reads as TGTGCCAGCAGGAAGGACCCGGGAACCAACGAGCAGTACTTC. Translation: CASRKDPGTNEQYF.